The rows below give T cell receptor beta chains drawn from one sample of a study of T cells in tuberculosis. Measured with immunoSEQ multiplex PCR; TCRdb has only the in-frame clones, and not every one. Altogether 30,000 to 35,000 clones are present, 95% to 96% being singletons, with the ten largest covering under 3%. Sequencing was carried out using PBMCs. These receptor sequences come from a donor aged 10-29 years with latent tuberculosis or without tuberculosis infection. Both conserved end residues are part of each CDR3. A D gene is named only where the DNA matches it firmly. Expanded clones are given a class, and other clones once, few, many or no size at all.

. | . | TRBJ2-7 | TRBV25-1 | CASSSDSPSKSYEQYF | TGTGCCAGCAGTTCGGACAGCCCGTCTAAATCCTACGAGCAGTACTTC
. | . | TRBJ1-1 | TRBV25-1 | CASSDRGTEAFF | TGTGCCAGCAGTGATCGAGGTACTGAAGCTTTCTTT
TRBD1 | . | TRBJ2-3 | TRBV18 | CASSPRAGQGARDTQYF | TGTGCCAGCTCACCAAGGGCGGGACAGGGGGCAAGAGATACGCAGTATTTT
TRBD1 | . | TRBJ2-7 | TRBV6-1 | CAGGTGVATQQYF | TGTGCCGGAGGGACAGGAGTAGCGACGCAGCAGTACTTC
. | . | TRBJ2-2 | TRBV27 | CASSSQSRQVSNTGELFF | TGTGCCAGCAGTTCGCAGTCTAGACAGGTCTCGAACACCGGGGAGCTGTTTTTT
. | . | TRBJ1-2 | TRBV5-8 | CAGRYGRSYGYTF | TGTGCCGGGAGATATGGACGGAGCTATGGCTACACCTTC
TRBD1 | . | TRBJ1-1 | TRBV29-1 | CSVGRQGRANTEAFF | TGCAGCGTTGGAAGACAGGGCAGGGCGAACACTGAAGCTTTCTTT
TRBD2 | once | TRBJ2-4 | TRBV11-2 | CASRRGLAGKNIQYF | TGTGCCAGCAGGCGGGGGCTAGCGGGGAAAAACATTCAGTACTTC
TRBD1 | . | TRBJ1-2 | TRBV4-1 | CASNQGTGENYGYTF | TGCGCCAGCAACCAGGGGACAGGGGAGAACTATGGCTACACCTTC
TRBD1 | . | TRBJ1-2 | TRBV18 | CASSPTGGGSYGYTF | TGTGCCAGCTCACCAACGGGAGGGGGCTCCTATGGCTACACCTTC
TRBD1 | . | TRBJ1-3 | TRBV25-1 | CASSEPTGDGNTIYF | TGTGCCAGCAGTGAACCAACAGGGGACGGAAACACCATATATTTT
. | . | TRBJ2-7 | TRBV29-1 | CSVGPTSAFREQYF | TGCAGCGTTGGCCCTACTAGTGCCTTCCGCGAGCAGTACTTC
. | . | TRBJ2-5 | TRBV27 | CASRTGETQYF | TGTGCCAGCCGAACCGGAGAGACCCAGTACTTC
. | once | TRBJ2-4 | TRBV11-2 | CASSSLAKNIQYF | TGTGCCAGCTCCTCTTTGGCCAAAAACATTCAGTACTTC
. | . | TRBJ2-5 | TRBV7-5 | CVRSSRTSGRAEETQYF | TGTGTCAGAAGCTCACGGACTAGCGGGAGGGCCGAAGAGACCCAGTACTTC
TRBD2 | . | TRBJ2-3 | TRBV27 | CASSRDYKIAQYF | TGTGCCAGCAGCCGGGACTACAAAATTGCGCAGTATTTT
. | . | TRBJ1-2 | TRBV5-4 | CASSQLDGYTF | TGTGCCAGCAGCCAGCTAGACGGCTACACCTTC
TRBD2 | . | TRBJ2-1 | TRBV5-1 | CASSAGGTSYNEQFF | TGCGCCAGCAGCGCGGGAGGAACCTCCTACAATGAGCAGTTCTTC
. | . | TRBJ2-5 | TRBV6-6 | CASSYLRETQYF | TGTGCCAGCAGTTACTTGAGAGAGACCCAGTACTTC
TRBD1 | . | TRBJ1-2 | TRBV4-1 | CASSARSQGAVSYGYTF | TGCGCCAGCAGCGCACGTTCACAGGGGGCGGTATCATATGGCTACACCTTC
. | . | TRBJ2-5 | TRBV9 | CASSALGAPGETQYF | TGTGCCAGCAGCGCCCTCGGAGCCCCGGGTGAGACCCAGTACTTC
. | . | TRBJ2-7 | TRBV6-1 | CASRQGSREQYF | TGTGCCAGCAGACAGGGATCGAGGGAGCAGTACTTC
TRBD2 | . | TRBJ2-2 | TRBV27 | CASSPGLGTGELFF | TGTGCCAGCAGTCCGGGACTAGGCACCGGGGAGCTGTTTTTT
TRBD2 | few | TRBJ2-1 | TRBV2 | CASSQGLAGGPLYNEQFF | TGTGCCAGCAGTCAGGGACTAGCGGGAGGACCCCTTTACAATGAGCAGTTCTTC
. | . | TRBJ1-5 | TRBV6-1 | CASVGHLSNQPQHF | TGTGCCAGCGTGGGACATCTTAGCAATCAGCCCCAGCATTTT
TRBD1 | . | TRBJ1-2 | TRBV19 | CASSLDRGLDGGYTF | TGTGCCAGTAGTTTGGACAGGGGGCTAGATGGTGGCTACACCTTC
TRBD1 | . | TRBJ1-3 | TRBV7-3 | CASSPEPRQGVGNTIYF | TGTGCCAGCAGCCCAGAGCCCCGCCAGGGGGTTGGAAACACCATATATTTT
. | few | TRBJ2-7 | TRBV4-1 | CASSQVMSGETRGDEQYF | TGCGCCAGCAGCCAAGTTATGTCGGGGGAAACCCGCGGGGACGAGCAGTACTTC
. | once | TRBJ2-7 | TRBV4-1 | CASSQDPSFPLREQYF | TGCGCCAGCAGCCAAGATCCTTCCTTCCCCCTTCGGGAGCAGTACTTC
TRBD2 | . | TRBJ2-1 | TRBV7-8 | CASITGTSASSYNEQFF | TGTGCCAGCATCACCGGGACTAGCGCCAGCTCCTACAATGAGCAGTTCTTC
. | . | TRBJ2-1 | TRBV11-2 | CASSLGLGPSNEQFF | TGTGCCAGCAGCTTAGGGCTAGGCCCCTCCAATGAGCAGTTCTTC
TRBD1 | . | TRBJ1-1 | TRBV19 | CASSLTKGAGAFF | TGTGCCAGTAGTCTTACAAAGGGGGCCGGAGCTTTCTTT
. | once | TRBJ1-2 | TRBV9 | CASSTSGPDRYTF | TGTGCCAGCAGCACTAGCGGACCGGATCGCTACACCTTC
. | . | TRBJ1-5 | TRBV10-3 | CAISESEGGNQPQHF | TGTGCCATCAGTGAATCTGAGGGAGGGAATCAGCCCCAGCATTTT
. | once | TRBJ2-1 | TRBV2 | CASSFQGYNEQFF | TGTGCCAGCAGTTTTCAGGGGTACAATGAGCAGTTCTTC
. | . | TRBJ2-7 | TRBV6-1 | CASSEIFPELWGHEQYF | TGTGCCAGCAGTGAAATCTTCCCCGAACTTTGGGGCCACGAGCAGTACTTC
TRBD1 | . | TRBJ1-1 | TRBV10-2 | CASRWGDRTEAFF | TGCGCCAGCAGGTGGGGGGACAGGACTGAAGCTTTCTTT
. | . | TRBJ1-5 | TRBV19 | CASSIQEGQPQHF | TGTGCCAGTAGTATTCAGGAGGGCCAGCCCCAGCATTTT
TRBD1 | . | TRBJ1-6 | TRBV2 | CASSGQGRSPLHF | TGTGCCAGCAGTGGACAGGGTCGTTCACCCCTCCACTTT
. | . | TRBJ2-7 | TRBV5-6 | CASSLNGGPSSYEQYF | TGTGCCAGCAGCTTGAACGGGGGGCCATCATCCTACGAGCAGTACTTC
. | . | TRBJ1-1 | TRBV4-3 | CASSQERRLNTEAFF | TGCGCCAGCAGCCAAGAGAGGCGGTTGAACACTGAAGCTTTCTTT
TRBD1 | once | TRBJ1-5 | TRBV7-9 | CASSLGTGRFYQPQHF | TGTGCCAGCAGCTTAGGGACAGGAAGGTTTTATCAGCCCCAGCATTTT
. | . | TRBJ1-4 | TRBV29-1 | CSVVQGNEKLFF | TGCAGCGTTGTTCAGGGTAATGAAAAACTGTTTTTT
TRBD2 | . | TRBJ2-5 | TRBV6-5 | CASSSLAGGDFETQYF | TGTGCCAGCAGTTCCCTAGCGGGGGGGGACTTCGAGACCCAGTACTTC
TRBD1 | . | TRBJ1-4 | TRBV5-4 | CASSSGDSGREKLFF | TGTGCCAGCAGCTCTGGGGACAGCGGTAGGGAAAAACTGTTTTTT